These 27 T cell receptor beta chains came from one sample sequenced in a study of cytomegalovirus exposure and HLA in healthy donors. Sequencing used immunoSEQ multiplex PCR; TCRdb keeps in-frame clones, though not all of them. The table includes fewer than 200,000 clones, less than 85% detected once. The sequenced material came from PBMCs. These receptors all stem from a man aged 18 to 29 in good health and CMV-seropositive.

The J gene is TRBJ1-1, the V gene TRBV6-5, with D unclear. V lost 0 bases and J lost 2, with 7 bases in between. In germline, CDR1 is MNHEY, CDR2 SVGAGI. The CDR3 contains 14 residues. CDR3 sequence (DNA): TGTGCCAGCAGTTACTCCCCAGGCAACACTGAAGCTTTCTTT. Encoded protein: CASSYSPGNTEAFF.

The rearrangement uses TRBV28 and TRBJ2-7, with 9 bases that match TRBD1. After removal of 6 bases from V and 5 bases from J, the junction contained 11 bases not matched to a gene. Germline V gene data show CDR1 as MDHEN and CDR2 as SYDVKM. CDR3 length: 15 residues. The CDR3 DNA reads TGTGCCAGCAGCTCTGACAGGGGGTTCGTCCACGAGCAGTACTTC. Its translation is CASSSDRGFVHEQYF.

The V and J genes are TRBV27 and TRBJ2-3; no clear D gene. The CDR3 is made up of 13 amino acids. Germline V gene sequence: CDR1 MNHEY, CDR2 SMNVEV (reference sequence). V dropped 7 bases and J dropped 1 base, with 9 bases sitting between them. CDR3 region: CASTKLGTDTQYF. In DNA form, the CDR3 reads TGTGCCAGCACTAAGTTAGGCACAGATACGCAGTATTTT.

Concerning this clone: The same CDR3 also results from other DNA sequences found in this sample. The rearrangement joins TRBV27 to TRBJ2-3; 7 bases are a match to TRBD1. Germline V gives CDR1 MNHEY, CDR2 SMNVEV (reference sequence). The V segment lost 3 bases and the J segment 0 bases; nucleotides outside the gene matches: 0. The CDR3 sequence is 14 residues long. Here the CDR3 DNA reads TGTGCCAGCAGTTTCAGGGGGAGCACAGATACGCAGTATTTT. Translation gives CASSFRGSTDTQYF.

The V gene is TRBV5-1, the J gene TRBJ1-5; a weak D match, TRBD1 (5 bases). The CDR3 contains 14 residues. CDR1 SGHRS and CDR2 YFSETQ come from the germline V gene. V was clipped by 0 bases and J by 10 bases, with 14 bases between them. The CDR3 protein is CASSLVGGTFPQHF. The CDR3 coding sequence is TGCGCCAGCAGCTTGGTCGGGGGGACCTTTCCCCAGCATTTT.

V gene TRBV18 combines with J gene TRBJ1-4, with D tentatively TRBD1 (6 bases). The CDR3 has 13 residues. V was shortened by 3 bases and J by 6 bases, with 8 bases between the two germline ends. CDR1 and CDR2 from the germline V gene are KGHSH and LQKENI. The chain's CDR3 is CASSPGQDEKLFF. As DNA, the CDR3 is TGTGCCAGCTCACCGGGACAAGATGAAAAACTGTTTTTT.

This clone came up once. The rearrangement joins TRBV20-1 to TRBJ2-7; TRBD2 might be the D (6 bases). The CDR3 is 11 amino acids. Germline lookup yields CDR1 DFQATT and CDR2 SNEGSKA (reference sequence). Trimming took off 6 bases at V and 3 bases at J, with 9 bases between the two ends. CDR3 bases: TGCAGTGCGGACTACAGCTACGAGCAGTACTTC. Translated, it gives CSADYSYEQYF.

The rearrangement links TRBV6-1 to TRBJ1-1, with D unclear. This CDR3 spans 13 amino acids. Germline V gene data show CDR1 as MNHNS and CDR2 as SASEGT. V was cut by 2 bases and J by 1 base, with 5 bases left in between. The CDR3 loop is CASSEKANTEAFF. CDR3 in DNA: TGTGCCAGCAGTGAAAAAGCGAACACTGAAGCTTTCTTT.

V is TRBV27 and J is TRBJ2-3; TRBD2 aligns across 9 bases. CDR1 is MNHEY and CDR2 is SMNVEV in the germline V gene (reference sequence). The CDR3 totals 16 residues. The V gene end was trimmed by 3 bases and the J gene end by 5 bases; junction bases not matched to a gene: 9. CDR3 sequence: CASSLGAGGPGDTQYF. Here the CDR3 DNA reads TGTGCCAGCAGTTTGGGGGCGGGGGGGCCCGGAGATACGCAGTATTTT.

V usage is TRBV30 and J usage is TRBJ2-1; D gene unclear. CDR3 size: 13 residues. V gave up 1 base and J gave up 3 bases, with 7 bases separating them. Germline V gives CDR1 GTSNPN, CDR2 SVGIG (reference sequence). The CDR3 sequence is CAWSDSGYNEQFF. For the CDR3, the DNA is TGTGCCTGGAGTGATTCGGGCTACAATGAGCAGTTCTTC.

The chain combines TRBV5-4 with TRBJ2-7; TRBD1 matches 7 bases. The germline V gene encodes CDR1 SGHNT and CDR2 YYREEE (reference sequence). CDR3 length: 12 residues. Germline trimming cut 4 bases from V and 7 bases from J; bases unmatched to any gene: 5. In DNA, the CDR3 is TGTGCCAGCAGCCTCGACAGGGATGAGCAGTACTTC. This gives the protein CASSLDRDEQYF.

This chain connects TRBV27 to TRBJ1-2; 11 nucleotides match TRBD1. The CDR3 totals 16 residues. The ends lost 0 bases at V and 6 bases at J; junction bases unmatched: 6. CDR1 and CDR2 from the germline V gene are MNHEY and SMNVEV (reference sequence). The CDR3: CASSLSGTGGRHGYTF. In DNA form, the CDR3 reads TGTGCCAGCAGTTTATCGGGGACAGGGGGAAGGCATGGCTACACCTTC.

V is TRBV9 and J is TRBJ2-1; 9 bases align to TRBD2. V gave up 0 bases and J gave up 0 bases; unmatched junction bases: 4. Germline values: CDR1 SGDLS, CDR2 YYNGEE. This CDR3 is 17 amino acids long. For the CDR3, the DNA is TGTGCCAGCAGCGTAGGAGCGGGGGGCCCCTCCTACAATGAGCAGTTCTTC. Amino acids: CASSVGAGGPSYNEQFF. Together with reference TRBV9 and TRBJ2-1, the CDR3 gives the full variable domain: DSGVTQTPKHLITATGQRVTLRCSPRSGDLSVYWYQQSLDQGLQFLIQYYNGEERAKGNILERFSAQQFPDLHSELNLSSLELGDSALYFCASSVGAGGPSYNEQFFGPGTRLTVL.

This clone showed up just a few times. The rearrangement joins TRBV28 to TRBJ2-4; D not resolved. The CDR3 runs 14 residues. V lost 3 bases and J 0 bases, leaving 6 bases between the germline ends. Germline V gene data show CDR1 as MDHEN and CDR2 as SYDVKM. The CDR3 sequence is CASSFSGAKNIQYF. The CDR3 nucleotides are TGTGCCAGCAGTTTCTCCGGAGCCAAAAACATTCAGTACTTC. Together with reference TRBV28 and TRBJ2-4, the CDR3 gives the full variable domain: DVKVTQSSRYLVKRTGEKVFLECVQDMDHENMFWYRQDPGLGLRLIYFSYDVKMKEKGDIPEGYSVSREKKERFSLILESASTNQTSMYLCASSFSGAKNIQYFGAGTRLSVL.

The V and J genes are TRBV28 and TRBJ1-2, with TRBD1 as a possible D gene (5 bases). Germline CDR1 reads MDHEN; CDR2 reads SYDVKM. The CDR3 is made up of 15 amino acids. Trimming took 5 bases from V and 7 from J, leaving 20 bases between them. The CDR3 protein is CASSQPPAGNRGYTF. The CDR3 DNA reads TGTGCCAGCAGTCAACCCCCGGCAGGGAACCGTGGCTACACCTTC.

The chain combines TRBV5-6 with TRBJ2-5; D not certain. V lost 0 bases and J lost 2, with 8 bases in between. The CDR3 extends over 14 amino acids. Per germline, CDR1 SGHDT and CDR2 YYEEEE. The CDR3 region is CASSLAGEQETQYF. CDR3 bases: TGTGCCAGCAGCTTGGCCGGAGAGCAAGAGACCCAGTACTTC.

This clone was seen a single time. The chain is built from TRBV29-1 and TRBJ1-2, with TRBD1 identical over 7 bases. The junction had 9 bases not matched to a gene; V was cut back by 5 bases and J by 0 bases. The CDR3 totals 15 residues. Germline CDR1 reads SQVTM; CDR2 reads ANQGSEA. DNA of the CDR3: TGCAGCGTTACGGAAACAGGGGAGGCTAACTATGGCTACACCTTC. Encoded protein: CSVTETGEANYGYTF.

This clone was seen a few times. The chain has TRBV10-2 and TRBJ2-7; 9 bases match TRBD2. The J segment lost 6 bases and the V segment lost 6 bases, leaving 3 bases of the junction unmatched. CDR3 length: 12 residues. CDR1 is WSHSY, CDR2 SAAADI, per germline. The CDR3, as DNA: TGCGCCAGCAGGCGGGGGGGCCTCGAGCAGTACTTC. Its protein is CASRRGGLEQYF.

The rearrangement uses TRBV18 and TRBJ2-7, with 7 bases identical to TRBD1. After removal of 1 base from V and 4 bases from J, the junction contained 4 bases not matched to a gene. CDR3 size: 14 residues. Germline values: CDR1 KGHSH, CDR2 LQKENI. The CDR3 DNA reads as TGTGCCAGCTCACCACAGGGGGCTCGGTACGAGCAGTACTTC. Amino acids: CASSPQGARYEQYF.

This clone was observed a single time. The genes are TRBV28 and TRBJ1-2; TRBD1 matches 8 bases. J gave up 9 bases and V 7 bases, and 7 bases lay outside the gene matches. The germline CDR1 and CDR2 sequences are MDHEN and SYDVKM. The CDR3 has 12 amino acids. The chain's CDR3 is CASTPDRARYTF. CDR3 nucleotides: TGTGCCAGCACCCCGGACAGGGCGCGCTACACCTTC.

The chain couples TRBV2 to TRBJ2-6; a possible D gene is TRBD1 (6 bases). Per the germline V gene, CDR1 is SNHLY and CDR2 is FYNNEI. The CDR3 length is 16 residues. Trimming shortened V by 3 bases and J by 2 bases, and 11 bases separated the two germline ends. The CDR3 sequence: CASSEPQGTGANVLTF. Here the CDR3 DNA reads TGTGCCAGCAGTGAGCCACAGGGTACTGGGGCCAACGTCCTGACTTTC. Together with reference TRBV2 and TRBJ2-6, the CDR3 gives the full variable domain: EPEVTQTPSHQVTQMGQEVILRCVPISNHLYFYWYRQILGQKVEFLVSFYNNEISEKSEIFDDQFSVERPDGSNFTLKIRSTKLEDSAMYFCASSEPQGTGANVLTFGAGSRLTVL.

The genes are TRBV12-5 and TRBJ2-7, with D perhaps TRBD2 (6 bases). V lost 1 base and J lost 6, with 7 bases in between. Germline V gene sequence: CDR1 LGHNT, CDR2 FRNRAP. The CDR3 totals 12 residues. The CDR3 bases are TGTGCTAGTGGTTTGGGGGGGGTCGAGCAGTACTTC. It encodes CASGLGGVEQYF.

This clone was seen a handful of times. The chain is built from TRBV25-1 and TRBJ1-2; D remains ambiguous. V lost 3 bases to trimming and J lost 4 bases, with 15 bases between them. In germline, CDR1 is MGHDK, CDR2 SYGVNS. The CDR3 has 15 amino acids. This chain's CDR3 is CASSEKRNRGYGYTF. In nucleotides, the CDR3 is TGTGCCAGCAGTGAGAAGAGGAATCGAGGCTATGGCTACACCTTC.

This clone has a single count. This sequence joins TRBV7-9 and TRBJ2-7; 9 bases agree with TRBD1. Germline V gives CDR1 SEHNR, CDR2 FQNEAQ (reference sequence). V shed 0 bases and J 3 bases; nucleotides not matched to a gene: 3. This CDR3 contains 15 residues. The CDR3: CASSLAGQGFYEQYF. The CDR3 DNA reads TGTGCCAGCAGCTTAGCGGGACAGGGTTTCTACGAGCAGTACTTC.

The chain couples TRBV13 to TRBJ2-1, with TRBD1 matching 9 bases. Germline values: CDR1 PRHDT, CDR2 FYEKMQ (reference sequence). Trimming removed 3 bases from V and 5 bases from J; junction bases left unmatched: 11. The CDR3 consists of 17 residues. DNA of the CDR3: TGTGCCAGCAGCTTGGGATCCGGGACAGGGAGCCACAATGAGCAGTTCTTC. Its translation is CASSLGSGTGSHNEQFF.

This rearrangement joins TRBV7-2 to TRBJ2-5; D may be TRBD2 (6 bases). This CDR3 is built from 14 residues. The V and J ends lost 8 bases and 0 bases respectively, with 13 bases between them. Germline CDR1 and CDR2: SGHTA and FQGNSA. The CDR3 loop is CASASVSHQETQYF. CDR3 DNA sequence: TGTGCCAGCGCTAGCGTTTCCCACCAAGAGACCCAGTACTTC.

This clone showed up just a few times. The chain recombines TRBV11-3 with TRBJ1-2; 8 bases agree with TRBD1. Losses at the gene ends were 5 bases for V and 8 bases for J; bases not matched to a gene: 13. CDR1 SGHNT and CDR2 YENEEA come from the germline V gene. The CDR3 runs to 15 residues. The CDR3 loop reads CASSPSNGAGGGYTF. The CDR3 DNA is TGTGCCAGCAGCCCTTCAAACGGGGCAGGGGGCGGCTACACCTTC.